This T cell receptor (beta chain) was found in a study of T cells in Graves' hyperthyroidism and ophthalmopathy. Study-level findings and limits: Blood held most thyroid clonotypes expanded above 0.001 frequency.

The J segment lost 6 bases and the V segment lost 4 bases, leaving 6 bases of the junction unmatched. This CDR3 has 14 residues. Germline V gene sequence: CDR1 SGHTA, CDR2 FQGNSA. This clonotype was seen only a few times. As yet, its antigen is unknown. From RNA transcripts, TCR beta CDR3 regions were amplified. Carried out on the TCR CDR3, a first-round RT-PCR used the HTBI primer set. From the multiplex PCR reads, TCRdb called clonotypes with MiXCR, one entry per CDR3 protein. The table includes approximately 700,000 distinct CDR3 sequences, 45% detected once. The clonotype was recovered from an adult man with Graves' disease, either hyperthyroidism or ophthalmopathy (not recorded which). The chain is built from TRBV7-2 and TRBJ2-7; TRBD2 agrees at 10 bases. The sequencing input was peripheral blood or thyroid tissue (not recorded which). This CDR3 is CASSSLAGAVEQYF. CDR3 DNA sequence: TGTGCCAGCAGCTCCCTAGCGGGAGCTGTCGAGCAGTACTTC.